The rows below give T cell receptor beta chains drawn from one sample of a study of CD8+CD57+ T cells in acquired aplastic anemia. MiXCR, applied by TCRdb to the reads, yields one record per CDR3 protein. The sample carries 200,000 to 250,000 distinct CDR3 sequences, 30% to 40% recorded once. Sequencing was done on a sample of sorted CD4+, CD8+, or CD8+CD57+ T cells (not recorded which) from PBMCs. These receptors were taken from a human donor in good health, serving as a control. Each CDR3 is given with its conserved first and last residue. A D gene is named only where the DNA matches it firmly. Size tells how often a clone was seen (once, few, many) or the class of an expanded clone, and some rows leave it out.

clone_size	j_call	v_call	d_call	cdr3_aa	cdr3_nt
many	TRBJ1-4	TRBV19	NA	CASTDGSSTNEKLFF	TGTGCCAGTACAGACGGATCCTCAACTAATGAAAAACTGTTTTTT
many	TRBJ2-7	TRBV7-2	NA	CASSSDRRSYEQYF	TGTGCCAGCAGCAGCGACCGGAGATCCTACGAGCAGTACTTC
NA	TRBJ2-7	TRBV28	TRBD1	CASSFRGPPYEQYF	TGTGCCAGCAGTTTTAGGGGGCCCCCCTACGAGCAGTACTTC
many	TRBJ1-1	TRBV20-1	NA	CSARKSGMGRPATEAFF	TGCAGTGCTAGAAAGTCAGGTATGGGACGCCCAGCCACTGAAGCTTTCTTT
NA	TRBJ1-2	TRBV5-5	NA	CASSLVIMTDGYTF	TGTGCCAGCAGCTTGGTGATCATGACTGACGGCTACACCTTC
many	TRBJ2-5	TRBV2	NA	CASRVAPSQYF	TGTGCCAGCAGAGTGGCCCCTTCCCAGTACTTC
NA	TRBJ2-7	TRBV12-2	NA	CASRPTRGAGYEQYF	TGTGCAAGTCGCCCCACCCGGGGGGCTGGGTACGAGCAGTACTTC
NA	TRBJ2-7	TRBV19	NA	CASSIGGHYEQYF	TGTGCCAGTAGTATCGGGGGACACTACGAGCAGTACTTC
NA	TRBJ2-1	TRBV29-1	TRBD1	CSVETGVGEQFF	TGCAGCGTTGAGACAGGGGTAGGCGAGCAGTTCTTC
NA	TRBJ2-5	TRBV29-1	NA	CSAERPSQGTQYF	TGCAGCGCTGAGAGGCCGAGCCAAGGGACCCAGTACTTC